Described below is a single T cell receptor beta chain sequence and its context. The authors sequenced TCR beta from blood CD8+ and CD4+ T cells. The CDR3 length is 14 residues. Per the germline V gene, CDR1 is MDHEN and CDR2 is SYDVKM. J gave up 13 bases and V 6 bases, and 9 bases lay outside the gene matches. Random hexamers served to reverse transcribe about 0.5 to 1 ug RNA. Multiplex immunoSEQ PCR targeted 54 Vbeta and 13 Jbeta TCR beta segments. From the immunoSEQ multiplex PCR reads, TCRdb called clonotypes with MiXCR, one entry per CDR3 protein. The table has under 150,000 distinct CDR3 sequences, more than 90% seen once; the top ten hold 0.084%. This specimen comes from a study of CD8 T cells in Susac syndrome. Study background: When blood was drawn, patients with Susac syndrome were on intravenous immunoglobulin alone, on corticosteroids, or therapy-naive.

V usage is TRBV28 and J usage is TRBJ2-1; 13 positions match TRBD2. The sequence was obtained from a human donor with Susac syndrome. The sample consisted of CD4+ T cells from PBMCs. The CDR3 region has the DNA TGTGCCAGCAGGGACCCGGGACTAGCGGGACTACAGTTCTTC. Translation: CASRDPGLAGLQFF. The entire variable domain, with the rest obtained from reference TRBV28 and TRBJ2-1, is as follows: DVKVTQSSRYLVKRTGEKVFLECVQDMDHENMFWYRQDPGLGLRLIYFSYDVKMKEKGDIPEGYSVSREKKERFSLILESASTNQTSMYLCASRDPGLAGLQFFGPGTRLTVL.